This T cell receptor (beta chain) was sequenced in a study of T cells after yellow fever vaccination. Whole-study results and caveats: Clones that expanded after primary vaccination mostly reappeared after the booster (96% CD4, roughly 90% CD8). Clonotype sharing between CD4 and CD8 compartments was small.

This CDR3 has 13 residues. Looked up from germline, CDR1 is SGHTA and CDR2 is FQGNSA. The V gene lost 4 bases and the J gene lost 6 bases, with 10 bases spanning the gap. TCR cDNA, made by 5'RACE template switching, carried an added universal primer site and UMIs. In TCRdb, the 5' RACE reads were re-called with MiXCR into one record per CDR3 protein. The table has around 320,000 distinct CDR3 sequences, about 10% seen once. On this clonotype: The antigen is unknown.

The TCR sequence derives from a man aged 18-30 years who received the YFV17D yellow fever vaccine. V and J are TRBV7-2 and TRBJ1-5, with unresolved D. Material: CD4+ T cells sorted from PBMCs, obtained 45 days after the yellow fever booster vaccination. The CDR3 DNA follows: TGTGCCAGCAGCTCGCCCGGATTTCAGCCCCAGCATTTT. As protein: CASSSPGFQPQHF.